These 20 T cell receptor beta chains originate from one sample sequenced in a study of T cells in Graves' hyperthyroidism and ophthalmopathy. Amplification of TCR beta CDR3 regions was performed using RNA transcripts as template. HTBI primers drove first-round RT-PCR of the TCR CDR3. TCRdb reprocessed the multiplex PCR reads with MiXCR, giving one entry per CDR3 protein. The sample gives about 420,000 distinct CDR3 sequences, roughly an eighth of which show up once; about 5% is in the top ten. The sequencing input was blood. Source of these receptors: a woman aged 18-29 years with Graves' hyperthyroidism.

This clonotype was detected ten times or more. The V and J genes are TRBV7-3 and TRBJ2-7, with no clear D. The CDR3 runs 15 residues. CDR1 is SGHTA, CDR2 FQGTGA, per germline. Trimming took 5 bases from V and 6 from J, leaving 20 bases between them. This chain's CDR3 is CASSPNPGLVAEQYF. The DNA for the CDR3 is TGTGCCAGCAGCCCGAACCCGGGCCTGGTAGCCGAGCAGTACTTC.

This clonotype was recorded at least ten times. The rearrangement joins TRBV5-1 to TRBJ2-1; D is undetermined. Trimming cost V 4 bases and J 3 bases, with 14 bases left between them. The CDR3 runs 15 residues. Looked up from germline, CDR1 is SGHRS and CDR2 is YFSETQ. The CDR3 DNA is TGCGCCAGCAGCGTCGGAGCCCGCGGCTACAATGAGCAGTTCTTC. It is translated as CASSVGARGYNEQFF.

There are many counts of this clonotype. The chain employs TRBV24-1 and TRBJ2-1, with 7 bases fitting TRBD2. The V gene end was trimmed by 1 base and the J gene end by 9 bases; junction bases not matched to a gene: 11. Germline values: CDR1 KGHDR, CDR2 SFDVKD. CDR3 length equals 16 residues. The CDR3 loop reads CATSDLGRETGGEQFF. CDR3 coding DNA: TGTGCCACCAGTGATTTAGGGCGGGAGACGGGTGGTGAGCAGTTCTTC.

Comments on this clonotype: Since a much larger clone is just one base distant, this may be a read error. The chain links TRBV3-1 to TRBJ1-2; D is possibly TRBD1 (6 bases). CDR1 and CDR2 from the germline V gene are LGHDT and YNNKEL (reference sequence). The CDR3 has 17 amino acids. CDR3 bases: TGTGCCAGCAGCCAAGATACAGGGTTCTCGCGTAACTATAGCTACACCTTC. Translation gives CASSQDTGFSRNYSYTF.

There are a few counts of this clonotype. As DNA, the CDR3 is TGTGCCAGCAGCGTCGGGACAGGGAACACCGGGGAGCTGTTTTTT. Its translation is CASSVGTGNTGELFF. This chain uses TRBV7-3 with TRBJ2-2; 8 bases fit TRBD1. Unmatched junction bases numbered 3, after V lost 5 bases and J lost 1 base. CDR1 SGHTA and CDR2 FQGTGA come from the germline V gene. CDR3 length: 15 residues. Full variable domain (rest looked up from reference TRBV7-3 and TRBJ2-2): GAGVSQTPSNKVTEKGKYVELRCDPISGHTALYWYRQSLGQGPEFLIYFQGTGAADDSGLPNDRFFAVRPEGSVSTLKIQRTERGDSAVYLCASSVGTGNTGELFFGEGSRLTVL.

This chain joins TRBV7-3 and TRBJ1-3, with 9 bases matching TRBD1. Germline CDR1 SGHTA, CDR2 FQGTGA. The CDR3 extends over 15 amino acids. The V gene end was trimmed by 6 bases and the J gene end by 2 bases; junction bases not matched to a gene: 5. CDR3 amino acids: CASSLTGGTGNTIYF. As DNA, the CDR3 is TGTGCCAGCAGTCTGACAGGGGGAACTGGAAACACCATATATTTT.

This clonotype occurred many times. V usage is TRBV28 and J usage is TRBJ2-1; D may be TRBD2 (6 bases). This CDR3 is 16 amino acids long. V was shortened by 2 bases and J by 6 bases, with 17 bases between the two germline ends. Per germline, CDR1 MDHEN and CDR2 SYDVKM. The CDR3 DNA is TGTGCCAGCAGTTTAGTGGGAGGCCCCGGTCCCAATGAGCAGTTCTTC. This sequence encodes CASSLVGGPGPNEQFF.

A remark on this clonotype: One end of the junction does not line up with germline, which may come from a read error. The rearrangement links TRBV12-3 or TRBV12-4 to TRBJ2-1, with a tentative D call TRBD1 (5 bases). The CDR3 consists of 16 residues. The CDR3 DNA follows: TGTGCTAGCACCCATGGGGCAGGGCGTGTTTGGGATGAGCAGTTCTTC. Protein product: CASTHGAGRVWDEQFF.

This clonotype was seen at least ten times. The chain combines TRBV11-2 with TRBJ1-1, with D perhaps TRBD1 (5 bases). V was shortened by 4 bases and J by 4 bases, with 13 bases between the two germline ends. This CDR3 has 14 amino acids. Germline-derived CDR1 and CDR2 are SGHAT and FQNNGV. The CDR3 protein is CASSSRDGGTEAFF. The CDR3 DNA sequence: TGTGCCAGCAGCTCCCGGGATGGGGGCACTGAAGCTTTCTTT.

This clonotype turned up a few times. Germline is not matched at one junction end, which may reflect a read error. The genes are TRBV20-1 and TRBJ2-7; 13 positions match TRBD2. The V gene's germline CDR1 is DFQATT and CDR2 SNEGSKA (reference sequence). This CDR3 spans 15 amino acids. The chain's CDR3 is CSARTGLAGRYEQCF. The CDR3 nucleotides read TGCAGTGCTAGAACGGGACTAGCGGGACGATACGAGCAGTGCTTC.

This clonotype showed up just a few times. The chain couples TRBV10-2 to TRBJ2-7; TRBD2 matches at 13 bases. The CDR3 has 14 amino acids. With V trimmed by 8 bases and J by 1 base, 2 bases remained unmatched. Germline values: CDR1 WSHSY, CDR2 SAAADI. In DNA, the CDR3 is TGCGCCAGCGGGGGACTAGCGGGATCCTACGAGCAGTACTTC. Its protein product is CASGGLAGSYEQYF.

This chain connects TRBV5-6 to TRBJ1-2; the D is unclear. The CDR3 covers 16 residues. Germline V lookup: CDR1 SGHDT, CDR2 YYEEEE. V was shortened by 0 bases and J by 1 base, with 13 bases between the two germline ends. The CDR3 is CASSLAPDSDNYGYTF. In nucleotides, the CDR3 is TGTGCCAGCAGCTTGGCCCCGGATTCGGATAACTATGGCTACACCTTC.

There are a few counts of this clonotype. V is TRBV7-3 and J is TRBJ2-4; D ambiguous. The V gene lost 1 base and the J gene lost 8 bases, with 9 bases spanning the gap. The CDR3 has 13 amino acids. CDR1 and CDR2 (germline): SGHTA, FQGTGA. Written as DNA, the CDR3 is TGTGCCAGCAGCTTAAATTCATGGGACATTCAGTACTTC. Its translation is CASSLNSWDIQYF. The whole variable domain, filled in from reference TRBV7-3 and TRBJ2-4, reads GAGVSQTPSNKVTEKGKYVELRCDPISGHTALYWYRQSLGQGPEFLIYFQGTGAADDSGLPNDRFFAVRPEGSVSTLKIQRTERGDSAVYLCASSLNSWDIQYFGAGTRLSVL.

The chain combines TRBV10-3 with TRBJ2-2, with 9 bases that match TRBD1. The germline V gene has CDR1 ENHRY and CDR2 SYGVKD. This CDR3 is 17 amino acids long. The ends lost 4 bases at V and 1 base at J; junction bases unmatched: 7. The DNA of the CDR3 is TGTGCCATCAGTGTGAGCATGGGACAGGGGAACACCGGGGAGCTGTTTTTT. Residues: CAISVSMGQGNTGELFF.

Points on this clonotype: Since no conserved phenylalanine or tryptophan closes the CDR3, a read error is the likely cause. The rearrangement uses TRBV30 and TRBJ1-1; TRBD1 might be the D (5 bases). The CDR3 contains 20 residues. Germline assignment: CDR1 GTSNPN and CDR2 SVGIG (reference sequence). V lost 2 bases and J lost 0, with 28 bases in between. In DNA form, the CDR3 reads TGTGCCTGGAGTAATCGGGCCTGGGGGGGATACCCTCTCATGAACACTGAAGCTTTCCTT. Translated, it gives CAWSNRAWGGYPLMNTEAFL.

This clonotype was seen ten or more times. This chain uses TRBV7-3 with TRBJ2-1; 7 nucleotides agree with TRBD2. Germline V gene sequence: CDR1 SGHTA, CDR2 FQGTGA. After removal of 5 bases from V and 12 bases from J, the junction contained 7 bases not matched to a gene. This CDR3 spans 12 amino acids. The CDR3 region has the DNA TGTGCCAGCAGCCCCGGTGGGAGGGCGCAGTTCTTC. Protein: CASSPGGRAQFF. The variable domain in full, completed from reference TRBV7-3 and TRBJ2-1, reads GAGVSQTPSNKVTEKGKYVELRCDPISGHTALYWYRQSLGQGPEFLIYFQGTGAADDSGLPNDRFFAVRPEGSVSTLKIQRTERGDSAVYLCASSPGGRAQFFGPGTRLTVL.

This rearrangement joins TRBV25-1 to TRBJ2-1; 9 nucleotides agree with TRBD2. The V gene's germline CDR1 is MGHDK and CDR2 SYGVNS. The CDR3 runs to 14 residues. With 3 bases clipped from V and 9 bases from J, the junction kept 6 bases outside the gene matches. This chain's CDR3 is CASSERGSGSEQFF. In nucleotides, the CDR3 is TGTGCCAGCAGTGAGCGGGGTAGCGGGAGTGAGCAGTTCTTC.

In its sample, this clonotype was seen many times. The chain links TRBV7-9 to TRBJ1-1; D uncertain. Germline values: CDR1 SEHNR, CDR2 FQNEAQ (reference sequence). The CDR3 has 14 amino acids. Trimming shortened V by 2 bases and J by 3 bases, and 10 bases separated the two germline ends. CDR3 protein: CASSLIGSHTEAFF. CDR3 nucleotides: TGTGCCAGCAGCTTAATAGGCAGCCACACTGAAGCTTTCTTT.

This clonotype came up many times. V gene TRBV12-3 or TRBV12-4 combines with J gene TRBJ2-7; D might be TRBD1 (6 bases). This CDR3 region has 14 residues. V dropped 1 base and J dropped 4 bases, with 11 bases sitting between them. The CDR3 DNA follows: TGTGCCAGCAGTTTAGTGGGGGCTCTTTACGAGCAGTACTTC. Translating gives CASSLVGALYEQYF.

This clonotype was seen many times. The V and J genes are TRBV6-1 and TRBJ2-1; D is undetermined. With 0 bases removed from V and 2 bases from J, the gap between germline ends came to 8 bases. Germline CDR1 and CDR2: MNHNS and SASEGT. CDR3 length: 15 residues. This CDR3 is CASSEAVAAYNEQFF. CDR3 in DNA: TGTGCCAGCAGTGAAGCGGTCGCTGCCTACAATGAGCAGTTCTTC.